The present T cell receptor (beta chain) was sequenced within a study of immune cell composition in non-small cell lung cancer. Study information: Lung adenocarcinoma or squamous carcinoma made up most tumours. Notes on the study in general: Clones >0.5% enriched in tumour were rarer in adenocarcinoma (about 35%) than squamous (75%). In adenocarcinoma, maximal tumour-associated clone frequency tracked TIL tumour reactivity.

Normal lung sampling was at least 3 cm from the tumour, as distant as possible. Frozen unsorted single-cell suspensions supplied the genomic DNA. The protocol was immunoSEQ multiplex PCR, while the TCRdb copy is restricted to in-frame clones and leaves out a portion. The sample has about 6,100 clones; about 72% are singletons. Comment on this clone: The antigen remains unidentified.

Losses at the gene ends were 6 bases for V and 8 bases for J; bases not matched to a gene: 16. The CDR3 covers 17 residues. The germline gives CDR1 MDHEN, CDR2 SYDVKM. The chain is built from TRBV28 and TRBJ1-2; TRBD1 aligns across 12 bases. The sample comprised non-adjacent lung tissue. The receptor was derived from a human donor with non-small cell lung cancer. CDR3 amino acids: CASSPHHQGQGAKGYTF. CDR3 coding DNA: TGTGCCAGCAGCCCCCACCACCAGGGACAGGGGGCGAAGGGCTACACCTTC.